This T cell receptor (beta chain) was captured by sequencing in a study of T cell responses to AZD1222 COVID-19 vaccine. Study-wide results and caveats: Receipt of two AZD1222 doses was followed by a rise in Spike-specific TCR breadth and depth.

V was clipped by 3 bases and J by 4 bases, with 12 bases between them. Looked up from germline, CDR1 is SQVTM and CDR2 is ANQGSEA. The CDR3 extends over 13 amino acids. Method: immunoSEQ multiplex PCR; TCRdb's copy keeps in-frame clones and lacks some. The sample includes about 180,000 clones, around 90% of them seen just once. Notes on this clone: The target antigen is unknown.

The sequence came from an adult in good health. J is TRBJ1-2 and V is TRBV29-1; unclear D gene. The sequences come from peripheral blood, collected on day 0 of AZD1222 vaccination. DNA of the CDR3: TGCAGCGTTGAGAGGGCCACCAGCTATGGCTACACCTTC. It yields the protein CSVERATSYGYTF.